A selection of T cell receptor beta chains follows, all from one sample in a study of blood T cells in healthy people across ages. TCRdb analysed the 5' RACE reads with MiXCR anew, one entry per CDR3 protein. The sample holds 450,000 to 650,000 distinct CDR3 sequences, more than 20% seen once. The data also belong to a second study, concerning T cells of mothers and their children.

Sequencing input: blood. The source of these receptors is a boy aged 5-17 years in good health. Each CDR3 is given with its conserved first and last residue. The order of the fields is V gene, CDR3 protein.

TRBV6-2/TRBV6-3 CASSSGLAGRTYEQYF
TRBV10-3 CAISVGGSSDEQFF
TRBV4-2 CASSQGGWGYEQYF
TRBV20-1 CSAGGGEGSSYNEQFF
TRBV6-1 CASSDYRDWARLNYGYTF
TRBV7-9 CASSPSPLGTQYF
TRBV3-1 CASSQVSLGTEAFF
TRBV6-2/TRBV6-3 CASSYLSAQETQYF
TRBV20-1 CSAITSSVYNEQFF
TRBV7-2 CASSLHPNREGYEQYF
TRBV29-1 CSGKTGVTNTEAFF
TRBV7-9 CASSLVDQPQHF
TRBV29-1 CSVELGDHSYEQYF
TRBV4-1 CASSQGGGGEKLFF
TRBV28 CASRFFSGGARDEQFF
TRBV5-4 CASSSQTGAQETQYF
TRBV7-9 CASSLAKGGVTGEKLFF
TRBV11-2 CASSLHVAGGLGELFF
TRBV12-3/TRBV12-4 CASSYYMNTEAFF
TRBV20-1 CSAVAGANQETQYF
TRBV6-6 CASSPLAGGLQETQYF
TRBV29-1 CSVAVNTEAFF
TRBV29-1 CSVDPGQRVSYNEQFF
TRBV28 CASSTGLAGAYETQYF
TRBV20-1 CSARDLAGGPDEQFF
TRBV25-1 CASSTSGTGGYEQYF
TRBV27 CASKSGGASDQPQHF
TRBV12-3/TRBV12-4 CASRSRAGSNKFF
TRBV10-3 CAITLFRPGGGTDTQYF
TRBV5-6 CASSLSSGTLSYEQYF
TRBV28 CASSLSGGLVETQYF
TRBV5-6 CASTPGLEETQYF
TRBV9 CASSVEDSLGGGETQYF
TRBV9 CASSVDRTSGNTGELFF
TRBV25-1 CASSEVETFQETQYF
TRBV12-3/TRBV12-4 CASSRSGTGGNEQFF
TRBV20-1 CSAELWGLFETQYF
TRBV7-8 CASSLASLVSNEQYF
TRBV20-1 CSARPRSLLHGYTF
TRBV12-3/TRBV12-4 CASRRMDREGDTIYF
TRBV5-4 CASSIPGQGYNEQFF
TRBV20-1 CSARDRYSRNTEAFF
TRBV6-1 CASSSLRDFTDEKSGANVLTF
TRBV2 CASSEVALLGSGANVLTF
TRBV3-1 CASSQDLAGSSYGYTF
TRBV28 CASSLPGRLNEQFF
TRBV3-1 CASSQGPGTMGGELFF
TRBV29-1 CSVSGVDTEAFF
TRBV29-1 CSVGAGGEEKLSF
TRBV5-1 CASSLDWDSYGYTF
TRBV7-2 CASKQGGGQPQHF
TRBV6-2/TRBV6-3 CASRDGTVAYEQYF
TRBV12-3/TRBV12-4 CAGSSFGRPYEQYF
TRBV7-2 CASSINSGSSTDTQYF
TRBV24-1 CATSDSLRDRVETQYF
TRBV20-1 CSASSPGTQRETQYF
TRBV7-2 CASSPRDRLETQYF